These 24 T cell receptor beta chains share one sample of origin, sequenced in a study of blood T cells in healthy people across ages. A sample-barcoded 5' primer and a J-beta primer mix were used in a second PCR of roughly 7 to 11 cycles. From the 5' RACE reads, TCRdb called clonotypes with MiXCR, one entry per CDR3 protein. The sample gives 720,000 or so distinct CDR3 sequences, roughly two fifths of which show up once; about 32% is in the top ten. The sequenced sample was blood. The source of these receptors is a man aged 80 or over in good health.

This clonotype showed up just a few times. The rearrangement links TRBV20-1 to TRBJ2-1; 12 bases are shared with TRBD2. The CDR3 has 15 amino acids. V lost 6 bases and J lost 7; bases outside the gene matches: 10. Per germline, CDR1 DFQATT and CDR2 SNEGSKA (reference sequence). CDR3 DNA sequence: TGCAGTGCCCGTCGACTAGCGGGAGATTCGAATGAGCAGTTCTTC. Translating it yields CSARRLAGDSNEQFF.

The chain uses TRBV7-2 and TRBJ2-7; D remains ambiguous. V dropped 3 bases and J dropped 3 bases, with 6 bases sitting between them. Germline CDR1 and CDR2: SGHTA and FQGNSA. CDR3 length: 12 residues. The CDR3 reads CASSFQYYEQYF. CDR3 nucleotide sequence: TGTGCCAGCAGCTTCCAGTACTACGAGCAGTACTTC.

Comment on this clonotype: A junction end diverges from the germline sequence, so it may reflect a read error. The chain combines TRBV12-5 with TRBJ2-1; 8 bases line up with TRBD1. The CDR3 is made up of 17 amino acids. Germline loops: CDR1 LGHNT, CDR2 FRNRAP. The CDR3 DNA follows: TGTGCTAGTGGTTTGTATCCGGACAGGGCCAGGTCCAATGAGCGGTTCTTC. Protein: CASGLYPDRARSNERFF.

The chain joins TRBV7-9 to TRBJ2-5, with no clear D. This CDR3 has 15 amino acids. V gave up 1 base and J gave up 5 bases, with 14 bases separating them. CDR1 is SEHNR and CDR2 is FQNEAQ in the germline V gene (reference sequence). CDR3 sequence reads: CASSLGTIRLETQYF. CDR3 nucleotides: TGTGCCAGCAGCTTAGGGACCATTAGGTTGGAGACCCAGTACTTC.

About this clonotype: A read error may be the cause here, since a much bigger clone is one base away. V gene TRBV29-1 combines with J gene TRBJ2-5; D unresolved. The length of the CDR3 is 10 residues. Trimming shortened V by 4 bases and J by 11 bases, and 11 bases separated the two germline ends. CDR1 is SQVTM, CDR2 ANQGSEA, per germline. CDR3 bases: TGCAGCGTTGGCAATGACGATCAGTACTTC. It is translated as CSVGNDDQYF.

This chain's CDR3 is CASSVAAENEKLFF. CDR3 nucleotide sequence: TGCGCCAGCAGCGTGGCGGCAGAAAATGAAAAACTGTTTTTT. The rearrangement links TRBV5-1 to TRBJ1-4, with no clear D. Germline V gene lookup returns CDR1 SGHRS and CDR2 YFSETQ. This CDR3 has 14 amino acids. V gave up 4 bases and J gave up 5 bases, with 12 bases separating them. The entire variable domain, with the rest obtained from reference TRBV5-1 and TRBJ1-4, is as follows: KAGVTQTPRYLIKTRGQQVTLSCSPISGHRSVSWYQQTPGQGLQFLFEYFSETQRNKGNFPGRFSGRQFSNSRSEMNVSTLELGDSALYLCASSVAAENEKLFFGSGTQLSVL.

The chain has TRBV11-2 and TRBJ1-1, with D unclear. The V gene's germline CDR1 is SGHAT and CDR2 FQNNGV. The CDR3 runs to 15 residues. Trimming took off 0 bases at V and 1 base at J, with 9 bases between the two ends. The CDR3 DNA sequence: TGTGCCAGCAGCTTAGATCGACGGCGGAACACTGAAGCTTTCTTT. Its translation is CASSLDRRRNTEAFF. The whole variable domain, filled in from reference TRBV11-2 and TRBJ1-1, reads EAGVAQSPRYKIIEKRQSVAFWCNPISGHATLYWYQQILGQGPKLLIQFQNNGVVDDSQLPKDRFSAERLKGVDSTLKIQPAKLEDSAVYLCASSLDRRRNTEAFFGQGTRLTVV.

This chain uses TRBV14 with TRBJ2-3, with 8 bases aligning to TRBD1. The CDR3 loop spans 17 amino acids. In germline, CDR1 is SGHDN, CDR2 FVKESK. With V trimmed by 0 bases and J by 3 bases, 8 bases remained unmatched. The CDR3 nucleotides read TGTGCCAGCAGCCAAGATCGGACAGGGAGGTTAACAGATACGCAGTATTTT. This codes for CASSQDRTGRLTDTQYF.

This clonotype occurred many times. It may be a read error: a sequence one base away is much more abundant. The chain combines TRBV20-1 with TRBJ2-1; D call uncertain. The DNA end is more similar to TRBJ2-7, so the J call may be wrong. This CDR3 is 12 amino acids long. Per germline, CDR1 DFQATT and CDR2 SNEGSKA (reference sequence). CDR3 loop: CSAVRSYNEQYF. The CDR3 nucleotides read TGCAGTGCGGTTAGGTCCTACAATGAGCAGTACTTC.

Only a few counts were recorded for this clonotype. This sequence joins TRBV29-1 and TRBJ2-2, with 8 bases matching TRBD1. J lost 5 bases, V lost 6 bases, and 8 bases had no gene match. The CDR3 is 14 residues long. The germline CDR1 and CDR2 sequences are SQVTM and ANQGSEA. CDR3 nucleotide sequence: TGCAGCGTAGGACAGGGTAGTCATACCGGGGAGCTGTTTTTT. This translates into CSVGQGSHTGELFF.

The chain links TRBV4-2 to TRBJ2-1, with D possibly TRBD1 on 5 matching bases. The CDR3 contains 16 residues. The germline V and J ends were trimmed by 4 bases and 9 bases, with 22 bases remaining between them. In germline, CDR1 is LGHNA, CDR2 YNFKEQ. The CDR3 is CASSPSEGVVTAEQFF. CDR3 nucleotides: TGTGCCAGCAGCCCAAGTGAAGGGGTAGTTACGGCTGAGCAGTTCTTC.

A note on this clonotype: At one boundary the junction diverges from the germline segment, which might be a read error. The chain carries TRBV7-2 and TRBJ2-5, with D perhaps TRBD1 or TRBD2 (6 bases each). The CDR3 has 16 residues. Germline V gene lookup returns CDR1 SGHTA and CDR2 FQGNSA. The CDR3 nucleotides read TGTGCCAGCAGCTTATTTCTGGGGGGCGGCGGTGAGACCCGGTACTTC. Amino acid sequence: CASSLFLGGGGETRYF.

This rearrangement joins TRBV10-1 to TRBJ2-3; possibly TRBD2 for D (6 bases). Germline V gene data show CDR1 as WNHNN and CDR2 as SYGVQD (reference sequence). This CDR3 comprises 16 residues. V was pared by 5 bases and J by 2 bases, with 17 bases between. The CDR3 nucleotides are TGCGCCAGCAGTCGTAGTGTCGGGAGATCCACAGATACGCAGTATTTT. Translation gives CASSRSVGRSTDTQYF.

The CDR3: CATSRGPEPQHF. In DNA form, the CDR3 reads TGTGCCACCAGCAGAGGACCTGAGCCCCAGCATTTT. V usage is TRBV15 and J usage is TRBJ1-5, with D hard to call. Trimming left V 1 base short and J 8 bases short, with 6 bases between. CDR1 is LNHNV, CDR2 YYDKDF, per germline (reference sequence). The CDR3 covers 12 residues. Full variable domain (outside the CDR3, taken from reference TRBV15 and TRBJ1-5): DAMVIQNPRYQVTQFGKPVTLSCSQTLNHNVMYWYQQKSSQAPKLLFHYYDKDFNNEADTPDNFQSRRPNTSFCFLDIRSPGLGDTAMYLCATSRGPEPQHFGDGTRLSIL.

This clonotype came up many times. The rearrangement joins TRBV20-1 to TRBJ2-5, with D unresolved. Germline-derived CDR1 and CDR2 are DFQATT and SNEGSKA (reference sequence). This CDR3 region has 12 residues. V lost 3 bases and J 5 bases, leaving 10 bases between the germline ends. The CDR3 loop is CSARATSETQYF. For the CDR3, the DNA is TGCAGTGCTAGGGCTACTTCGGAGACCCAGTACTTC.

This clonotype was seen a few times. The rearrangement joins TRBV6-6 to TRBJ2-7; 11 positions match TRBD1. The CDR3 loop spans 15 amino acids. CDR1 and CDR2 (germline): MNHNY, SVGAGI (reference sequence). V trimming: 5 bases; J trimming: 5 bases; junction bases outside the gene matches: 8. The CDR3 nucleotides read TGTGCCAGCAGTATTACGGACAGGGGGCGGAACGAGCAGTACTTC. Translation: CASSITDRGRNEQYF.

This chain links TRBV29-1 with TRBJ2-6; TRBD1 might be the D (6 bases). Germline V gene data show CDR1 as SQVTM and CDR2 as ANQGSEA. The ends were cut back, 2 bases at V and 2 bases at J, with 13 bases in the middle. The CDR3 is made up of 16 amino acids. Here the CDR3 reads CSVEQGSVAGANVLTF. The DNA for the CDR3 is TGCAGCGTTGAACAGGGGTCTGTAGCTGGGGCCAACGTCCTGACTTTC.

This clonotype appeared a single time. In DNA, the CDR3 is TGCAGCGTTGAAGACAGCACTTATGGCTACACCTTC. This encodes CSVEDSTYGYTF. The genes are TRBV29-1 and TRBJ1-2; D remains ambiguous. V gave up 0 bases and J gave up 5 bases, with 7 bases separating them. The germline CDR1 and CDR2 sequences are SQVTM and ANQGSEA. The CDR3 is 12 amino acids.

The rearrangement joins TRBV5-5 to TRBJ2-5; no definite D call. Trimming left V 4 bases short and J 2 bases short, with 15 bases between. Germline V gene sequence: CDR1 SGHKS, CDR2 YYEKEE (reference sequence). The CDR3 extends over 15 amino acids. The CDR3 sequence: CASSSPHQNQETQYF. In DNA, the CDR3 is TGTGCCAGCAGCAGTCCGCACCAGAATCAAGAGACCCAGTACTTC.

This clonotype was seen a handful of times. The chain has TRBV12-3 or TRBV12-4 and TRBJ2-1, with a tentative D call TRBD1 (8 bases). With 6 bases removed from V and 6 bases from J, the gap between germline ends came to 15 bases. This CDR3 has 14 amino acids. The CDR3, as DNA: TGTGCCAGCAGCCAACAGGGGGGGATCAATGAGCAGTTCTTC. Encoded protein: CASSQQGGINEQFF.

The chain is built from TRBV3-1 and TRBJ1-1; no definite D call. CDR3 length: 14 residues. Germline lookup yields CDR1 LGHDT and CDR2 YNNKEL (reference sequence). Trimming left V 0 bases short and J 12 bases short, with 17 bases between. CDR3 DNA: TGTGCCAGCAGCCAAGATGTTCCTTTGGCTACTACTTTCTTT. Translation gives CASSQDVPLATTFF.

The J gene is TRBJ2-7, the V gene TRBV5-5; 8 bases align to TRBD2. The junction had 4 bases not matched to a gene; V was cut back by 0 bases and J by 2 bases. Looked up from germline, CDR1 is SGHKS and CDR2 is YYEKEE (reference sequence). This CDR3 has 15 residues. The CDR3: CASSLAGGAAYEQYF. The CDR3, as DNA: TGTGCCAGCAGCTTGGCCGGGGGGGCCGCCTACGAGCAGTACTTC. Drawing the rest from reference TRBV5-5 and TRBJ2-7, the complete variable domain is DAGVTQSPTHLIKTRGQQVTLRCSPISGHKSVSWYQQVLGQGPQFIFQYYEKEERGRGNFPDRFSARQFPNYSSELNVNALLLGDSALYLCASSLAGGAAYEQYFGPGTRLTVT.

The CDR3 DNA reads TGTGCCAGCAGCTTAGGGGGGGGCAGGGACAATGAGCAGTTCTTC. Protein product: CASSLGGGRDNEQFF. The chain uses TRBV7-2 and TRBJ2-1; D possibly corresponds to TRBD2 (7 bases). V lost 1 base and J lost 5, with 12 bases in between. Germline loops: CDR1 SGHTA, CDR2 FQGNSA. CDR3 size: 15 residues.

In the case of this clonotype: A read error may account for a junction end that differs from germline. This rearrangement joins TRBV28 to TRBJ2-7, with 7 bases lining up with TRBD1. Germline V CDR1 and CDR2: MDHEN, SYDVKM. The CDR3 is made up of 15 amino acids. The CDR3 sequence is CAGSRPATGNYEQYF. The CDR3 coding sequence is TGTGCCGGCAGTCGACCCGCGACAGGGAACTACGAGCAGTACTTC.